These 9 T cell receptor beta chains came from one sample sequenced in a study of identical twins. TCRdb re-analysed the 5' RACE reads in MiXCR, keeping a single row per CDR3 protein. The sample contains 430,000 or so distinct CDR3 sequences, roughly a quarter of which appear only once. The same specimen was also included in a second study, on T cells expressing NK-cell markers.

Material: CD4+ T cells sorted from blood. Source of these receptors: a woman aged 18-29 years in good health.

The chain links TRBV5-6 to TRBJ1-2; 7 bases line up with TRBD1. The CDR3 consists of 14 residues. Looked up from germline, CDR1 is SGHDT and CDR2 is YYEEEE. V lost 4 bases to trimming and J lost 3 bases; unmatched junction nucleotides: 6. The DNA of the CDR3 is TGTGCCAGCAGCACCCGGGACAGCTACTATGGCTACACCTTC. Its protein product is CASSTRDSYYGYTF.

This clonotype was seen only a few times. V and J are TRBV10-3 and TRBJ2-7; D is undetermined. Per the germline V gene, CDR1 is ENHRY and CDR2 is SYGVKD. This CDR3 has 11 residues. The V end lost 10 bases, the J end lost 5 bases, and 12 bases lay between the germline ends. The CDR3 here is CATGNLNEQYF. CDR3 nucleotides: TGTGCCACGGGTAATCTGAACGAGCAGTACTTC.

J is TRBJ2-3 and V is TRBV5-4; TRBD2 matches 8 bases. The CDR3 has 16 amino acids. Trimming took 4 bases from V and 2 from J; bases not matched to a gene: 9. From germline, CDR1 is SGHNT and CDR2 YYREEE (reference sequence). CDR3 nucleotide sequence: TGTGCCAGCAGCGTGACGGGGGGGCTTTACACAGATACGCAGTATTTT. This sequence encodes CASSVTGGLYTDTQYF.

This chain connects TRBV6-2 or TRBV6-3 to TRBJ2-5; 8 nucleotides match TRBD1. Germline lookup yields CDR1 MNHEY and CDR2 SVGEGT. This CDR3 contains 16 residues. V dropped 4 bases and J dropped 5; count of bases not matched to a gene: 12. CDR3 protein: CASSFETGGISETQYF. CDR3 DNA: TGTGCCAGCAGTTTCGAAACAGGGGGGATTTCTGAGACCCAGTACTTC.

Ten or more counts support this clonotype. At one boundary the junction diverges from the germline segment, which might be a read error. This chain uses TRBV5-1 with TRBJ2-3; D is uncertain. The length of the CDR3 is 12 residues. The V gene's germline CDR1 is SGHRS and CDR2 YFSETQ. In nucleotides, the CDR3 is TGTGCCAGCAGCCCAACCACAGATACGCAGTATTTT. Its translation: CASSPTTDTQYF.

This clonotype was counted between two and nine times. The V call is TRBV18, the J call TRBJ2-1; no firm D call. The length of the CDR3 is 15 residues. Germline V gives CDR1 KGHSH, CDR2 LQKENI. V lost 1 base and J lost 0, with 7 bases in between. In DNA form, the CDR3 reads TGTGCCAGCTCACCACTACCGAGCTCCTACAATGAGCAGTTCTTC. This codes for CASSPLPSSYNEQFF. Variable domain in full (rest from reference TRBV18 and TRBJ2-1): NAGVMQNPRHLVRRRGQEARLRCSPMKGHSHVYWYRQLPEEGLKFMVYLQKENIIDESGMPKERFSAEFPKEGPSILRIQQVVRGDSAAYFCASSPLPSSYNEQFFGPGTRLTVL.

The CDR3 here is CASSLDRASLEQYF. The CDR3 coding sequence is TGTGCCAGCAGCTTGGACAGGGCTTCGCTCGAGCAGTACTTC. The J gene is TRBJ2-7, the V gene TRBV11-2, with TRBD1 matching over 8 bases. V lost 3 bases, J lost 6 bases, and 7 bases stayed unmatched. This CDR3 has 14 amino acids. Germline V lookup: CDR1 SGHAT, CDR2 FQNNGV.

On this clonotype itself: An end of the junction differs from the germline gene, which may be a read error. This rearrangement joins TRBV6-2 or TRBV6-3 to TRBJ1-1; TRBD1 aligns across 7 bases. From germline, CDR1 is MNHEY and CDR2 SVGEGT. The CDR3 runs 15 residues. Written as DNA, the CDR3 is TGTGCCAGCAGTTCAACCCCGGACAGGCCAACTGGAGCTTTCTTT. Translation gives CASSSTPDRPTGAFF.

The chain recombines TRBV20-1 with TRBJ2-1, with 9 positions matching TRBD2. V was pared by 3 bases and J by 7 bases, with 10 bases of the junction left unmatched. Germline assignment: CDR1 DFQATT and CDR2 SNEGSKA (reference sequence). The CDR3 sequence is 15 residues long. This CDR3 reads CSARSAGGPLNEQFF. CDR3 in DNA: TGCAGTGCTAGGAGTGCGGGGGGGCCCTTGAATGAGCAGTTCTTC.